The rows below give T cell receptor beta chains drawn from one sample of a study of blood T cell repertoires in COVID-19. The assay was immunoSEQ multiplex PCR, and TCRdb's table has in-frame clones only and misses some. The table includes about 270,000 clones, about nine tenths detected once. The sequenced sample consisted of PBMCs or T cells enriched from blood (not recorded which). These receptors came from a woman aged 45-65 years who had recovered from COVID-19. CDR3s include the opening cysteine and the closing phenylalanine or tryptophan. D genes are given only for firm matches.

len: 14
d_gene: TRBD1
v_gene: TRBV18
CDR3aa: CASSVRQGMDEQYF

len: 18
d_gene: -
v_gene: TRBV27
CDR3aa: CASSPWGQAGSGANVLTF

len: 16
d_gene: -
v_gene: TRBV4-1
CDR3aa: CASSRLGSSTYNEQFF

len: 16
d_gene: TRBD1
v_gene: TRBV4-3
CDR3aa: CASSQGDRGLWDTIYF

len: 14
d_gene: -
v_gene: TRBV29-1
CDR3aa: CSVESPKSPPEQFF

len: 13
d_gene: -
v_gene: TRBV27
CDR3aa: CASSTGTGNEQFF

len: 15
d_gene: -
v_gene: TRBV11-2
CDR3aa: CASSPRDSVSYEQYF

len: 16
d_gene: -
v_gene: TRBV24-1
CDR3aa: CATSDPADGGNYGYTF

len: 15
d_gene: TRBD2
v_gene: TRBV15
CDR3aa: CATRRGLAVTDTQYF

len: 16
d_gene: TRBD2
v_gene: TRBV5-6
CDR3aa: CASSSVSGRAYNEQFF

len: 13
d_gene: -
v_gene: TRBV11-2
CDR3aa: CASSLDPGVGYTF

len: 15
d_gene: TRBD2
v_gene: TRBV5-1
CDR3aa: CASSGGTSGSYEQYF

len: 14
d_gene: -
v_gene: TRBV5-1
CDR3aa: CASADSPGRAEAFF

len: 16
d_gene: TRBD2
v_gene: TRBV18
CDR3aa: CASSPALAGGSDTQYF

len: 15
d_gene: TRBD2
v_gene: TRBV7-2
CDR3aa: CASSLAGREGDTQYF

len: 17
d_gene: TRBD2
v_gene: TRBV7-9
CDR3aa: CASSLRTSTFSTDTQYF

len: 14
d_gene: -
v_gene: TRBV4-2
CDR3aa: CASSQDRDKQPQHF

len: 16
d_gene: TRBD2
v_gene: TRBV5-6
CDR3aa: CASSLVAGVVGETQYF

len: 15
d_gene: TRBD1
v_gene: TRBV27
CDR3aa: CASSTQTGGIRGYTF

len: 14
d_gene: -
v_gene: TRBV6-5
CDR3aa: CASSTTGDSYEQYF

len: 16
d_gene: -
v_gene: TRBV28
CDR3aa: CASSPFRRAPNEKLFF

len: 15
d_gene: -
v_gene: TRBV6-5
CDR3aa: CASTNRQEPNSPLHF

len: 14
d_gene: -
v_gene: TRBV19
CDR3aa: CASGQSSYNSPLHF

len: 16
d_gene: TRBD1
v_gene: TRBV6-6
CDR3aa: CASSYTPGQGNNEQFF

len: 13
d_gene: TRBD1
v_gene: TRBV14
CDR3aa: CASSPGQSYGYTF

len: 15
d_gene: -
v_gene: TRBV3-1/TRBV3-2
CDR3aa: CASSQGHGTGETQYF

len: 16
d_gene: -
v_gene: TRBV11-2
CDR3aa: CASSTFRRGAGNTIYF